The entry below describes one T cell receptor beta chain. The record originates from a study of blood T cell repertoires in COVID-19. Study overall: Spain, Italy and the United States supplied samples that represented acute and convalescent COVID-19. Nucleic acid was either cDNA or gDNA, and it came from T cells, B-cell-depleted T cells, or PBMCs.

How the authors handled the data: Cell counts per sample came from amplifying reference gene primers. The protocol was immunoSEQ multiplex PCR, while the TCRdb copy is restricted to in-frame clones and leaves out a portion. V and J calls and clone size come straight from that table; D and trimming were deduced from the DNA. The data contain some 150,000 clones, over 80% of them singletons. With 2 bases removed from V and 6 bases from J, the gap between germline ends came to 11 bases. CDR1 and CDR2 from the germline V gene are MNHNS and SASEGT. There are 13 residues in the CDR3. This sequence was found in a woman in her thirties or forties with active or convalescent COVID-19. Source material: peripheral blood. J is TRBJ2-7 and V is TRBV6-1; TRBD1 is a possible D gene (5 bases). CDR3 bases: TGTGCCAGCAGTGAAAGGGGATCGGGCGAGCAGTACTTC. This sequence encodes CASSERGSGEQYF.